The clone carrying this T cell receptor beta chain was picked up a small number of times. The data stem from a study of T cell clones after liver transplantation. Germline assignment: CDR1 MNHNS and CDR2 SASEGT. V dropped 8 bases and J dropped 7; count of bases not matched to a gene: 2. This CDR3 has 12 amino acids. Method: immunoSEQ multiplex PCR; TCRdb's copy keeps in-frame clones and lacks some. The sample carries 45,000 to 60,000 clones, 65% to 85% recorded once. The specimen was CD4+ T cells from blood, collected before liver transplant. V gene TRBV6-1 combines with J gene TRBJ2-2; 9 positions match TRBD2. The TCR originated in a human donor who received a liver transplant. CDR3 amino acids: CASQREVGELFF. CDR3 nucleotide sequence: TGTGCCAGCCAGCGGGAGGTCGGGGAGCTGTTTTTT.